This TCR beta chain was captured in a study of CD8 T cells in ankylosing spondylitis. Study-wide results and limits: It appeared that ankylosing spondylitis blood was characterized by a TCR beta motif of about eight highly homologous variants. Disease-linked clones reportedly showed significant enrichment in matched ankylosing spondylitis synovial fluid. Disease-linked clones were CD8+ and relatively rare in peripheral blood.

V was trimmed by 3 bases and J by 1 base, leaving 13 bases between them. The CDR3 contains 17 residues. TCRdb passed the 5' RACE reads through MiXCR, listing each CDR3 protein once. The sample lists some 700,000 distinct CDR3 sequences; under 20% were seen once. On this clonotype itself: What it recognizes is unknown.

This receptor was identified in a male donor with ankylosing spondylitis. This chain links TRBV12-3 or TRBV12-4 with TRBJ2-6, with D perhaps matching TRBD1 (5 bases). The sample consisted of blood, either unsorted or a sorted T cell fraction (not recorded which). The CDR3 region is CASSFGTGRSGANVLTF. CDR3 nucleotides: TGTGCCAGCAGTTTTGGAACAGGACGGTCTGGGGCCAACGTCCTGACTTTC.